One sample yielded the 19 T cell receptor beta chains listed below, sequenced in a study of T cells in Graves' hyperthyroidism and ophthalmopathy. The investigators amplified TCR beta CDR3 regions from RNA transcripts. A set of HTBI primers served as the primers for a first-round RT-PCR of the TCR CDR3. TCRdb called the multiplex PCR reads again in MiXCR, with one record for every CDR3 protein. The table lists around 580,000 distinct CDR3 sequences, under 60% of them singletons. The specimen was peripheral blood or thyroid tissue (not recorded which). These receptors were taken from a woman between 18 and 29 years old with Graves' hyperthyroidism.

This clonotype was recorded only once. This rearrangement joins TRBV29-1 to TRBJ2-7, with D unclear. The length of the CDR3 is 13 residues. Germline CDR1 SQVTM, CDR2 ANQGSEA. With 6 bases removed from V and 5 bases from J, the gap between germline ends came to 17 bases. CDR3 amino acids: CSVVESERDEQYF. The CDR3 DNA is TGCAGCGTAGTCGAGAGCGAAAGGGACGAGCAGTACTTC.

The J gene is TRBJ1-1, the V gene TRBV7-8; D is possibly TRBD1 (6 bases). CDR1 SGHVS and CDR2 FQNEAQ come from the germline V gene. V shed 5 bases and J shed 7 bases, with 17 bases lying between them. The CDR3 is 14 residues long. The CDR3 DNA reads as TGTGCCAGCAGCCTTTCGCGGGGGCCCAATGAAGCTTTCTTT. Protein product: CASSLSRGPNEAFF.

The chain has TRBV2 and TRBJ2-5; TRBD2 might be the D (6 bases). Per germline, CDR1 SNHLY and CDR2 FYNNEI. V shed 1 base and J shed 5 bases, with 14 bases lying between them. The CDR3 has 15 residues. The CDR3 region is CASSEGAGEGETQYF. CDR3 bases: TGTGCCAGCAGTGAAGGAGCGGGTGAGGGGGAGACCCAGTACTTC.

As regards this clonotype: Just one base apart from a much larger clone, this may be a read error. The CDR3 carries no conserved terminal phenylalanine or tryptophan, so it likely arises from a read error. In DNA form, the CDR3 reads TGTGCCAGCAATATGCCTTACGGGAATGGCTACACCTGC. It is translated as CASNMPYGNGYTC. V gene TRBV6-2 or TRBV6-3 combines with J gene TRBJ1-2; D not resolved. Germline CDR1 reads MNHEY; CDR2 reads SVGEGT. This CDR3 spans 13 amino acids. The germline V and J ends were trimmed by 7 bases and 6 bases, with 15 bases remaining between them.

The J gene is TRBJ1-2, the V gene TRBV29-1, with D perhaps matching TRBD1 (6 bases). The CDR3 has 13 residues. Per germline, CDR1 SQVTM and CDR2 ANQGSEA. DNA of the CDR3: TGCAGTGTCGAACAGGGAGCTAACTATGGCTACACCTTC. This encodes CSVEQGANYGYTF.

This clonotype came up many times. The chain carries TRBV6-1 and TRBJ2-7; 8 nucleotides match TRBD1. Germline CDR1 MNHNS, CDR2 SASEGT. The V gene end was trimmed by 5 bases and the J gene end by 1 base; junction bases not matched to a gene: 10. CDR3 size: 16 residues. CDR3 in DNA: TGTGCCAGCAGTCCCTCGACAGGGGCCTTTTCCTACGAGCAGTACTTC. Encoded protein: CASSPSTGAFSYEQYF.

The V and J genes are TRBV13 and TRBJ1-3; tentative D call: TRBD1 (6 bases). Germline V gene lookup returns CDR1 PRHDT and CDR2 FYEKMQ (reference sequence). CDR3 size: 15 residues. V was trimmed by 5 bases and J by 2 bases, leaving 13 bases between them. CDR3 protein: CASSPRTVAGNTIYF. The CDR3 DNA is TGTGCCAGCAGCCCTCGGACAGTTGCTGGAAACACCATATATTTT.

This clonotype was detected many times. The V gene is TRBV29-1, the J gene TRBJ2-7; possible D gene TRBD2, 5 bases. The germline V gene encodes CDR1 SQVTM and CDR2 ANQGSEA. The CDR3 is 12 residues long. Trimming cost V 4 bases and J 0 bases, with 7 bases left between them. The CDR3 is CSVVRDSYEQYF. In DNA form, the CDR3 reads TGCAGCGTTGTTCGGGACTCCTACGAGCAGTACTTC.

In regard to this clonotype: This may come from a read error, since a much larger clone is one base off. The CDR3: CASSHSGARGVYEQYF. DNA of the CDR3: TGTGCCAGCAGTCACTCGGGGGCTCGTGGGGTCTACGAGCAGTACTTC. This sequence joins TRBV6-1 and TRBJ2-7; D tentatively fits TRBD1 or TRBD2 (6 bases each). V shed 5 bases and J shed 3 bases, with 20 bases lying between them. This CDR3 has 16 amino acids. CDR1 and CDR2 (germline): MNHNS, SASEGT.

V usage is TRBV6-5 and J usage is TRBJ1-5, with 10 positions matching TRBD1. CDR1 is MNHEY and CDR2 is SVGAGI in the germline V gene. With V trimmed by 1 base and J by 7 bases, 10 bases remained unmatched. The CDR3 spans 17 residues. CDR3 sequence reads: CASSYCRDRGRGQPQHF. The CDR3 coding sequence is TGTGCCAGCAGTTACTGCCGGGACAGGGGTAGAGGGCAGCCCCAGCATTTT.

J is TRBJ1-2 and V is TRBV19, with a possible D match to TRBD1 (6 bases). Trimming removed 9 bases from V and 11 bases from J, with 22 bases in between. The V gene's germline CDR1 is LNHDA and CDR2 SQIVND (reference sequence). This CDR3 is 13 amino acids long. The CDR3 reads CASSSGETSGYTF. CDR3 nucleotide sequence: TGTGCCAGCAGTTCAGGGGAGACTAGCGGTTACACCTTC.

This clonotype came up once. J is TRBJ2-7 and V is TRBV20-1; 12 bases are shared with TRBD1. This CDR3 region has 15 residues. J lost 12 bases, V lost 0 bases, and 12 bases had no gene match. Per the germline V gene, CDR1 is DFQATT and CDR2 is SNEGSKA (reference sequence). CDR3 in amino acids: CSARDVGTGGSPRYF. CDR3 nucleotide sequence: TGCAGTGCTAGAGATGTCGGGACAGGGGGCAGCCCCAGGTACTTC.

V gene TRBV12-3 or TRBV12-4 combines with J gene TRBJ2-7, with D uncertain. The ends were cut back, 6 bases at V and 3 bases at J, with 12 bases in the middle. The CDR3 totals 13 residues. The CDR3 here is CASSQRAGYEQYF. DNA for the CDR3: TGTGCCAGCAGCCAAAGAGCTGGCTACGAGCAGTACTTC.

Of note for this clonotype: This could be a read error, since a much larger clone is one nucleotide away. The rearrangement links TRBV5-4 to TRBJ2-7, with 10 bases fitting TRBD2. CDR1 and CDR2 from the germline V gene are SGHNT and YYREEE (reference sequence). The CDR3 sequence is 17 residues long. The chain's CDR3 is CACSLELAGVSSHEQYF. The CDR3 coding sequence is TGTGCCTGCAGCTTGGAGCTAGCGGGAGTCAGTTCCCACGAGCAGTACTTC.

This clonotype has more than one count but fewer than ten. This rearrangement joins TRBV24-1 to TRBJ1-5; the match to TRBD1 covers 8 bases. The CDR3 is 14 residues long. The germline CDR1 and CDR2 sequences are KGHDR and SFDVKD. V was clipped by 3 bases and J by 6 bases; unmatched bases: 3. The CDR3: CATSDRTGFQPQHF. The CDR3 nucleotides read TGTGCCACCAGTGATAGGACAGGGTTTCAGCCCCAGCATTTT.

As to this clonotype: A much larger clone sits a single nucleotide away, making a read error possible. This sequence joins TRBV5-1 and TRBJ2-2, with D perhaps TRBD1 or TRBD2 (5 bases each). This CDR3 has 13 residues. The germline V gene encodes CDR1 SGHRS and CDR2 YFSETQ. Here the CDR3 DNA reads TGCGCCAGCAGCTTAGGGGATCTCGGGGAGCTGCTTTTT. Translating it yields CASSLGDLGELLF.

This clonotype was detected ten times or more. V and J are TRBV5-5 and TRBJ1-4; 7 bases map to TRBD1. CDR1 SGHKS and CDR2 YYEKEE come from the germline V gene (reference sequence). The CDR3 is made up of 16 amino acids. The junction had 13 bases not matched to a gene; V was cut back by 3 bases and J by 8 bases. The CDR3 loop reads CASSSGYRGEKEKLFF. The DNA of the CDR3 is TGTGCCAGCAGCTCGGGATACAGGGGCGAGAAAGAAAAACTGTTTTTT.

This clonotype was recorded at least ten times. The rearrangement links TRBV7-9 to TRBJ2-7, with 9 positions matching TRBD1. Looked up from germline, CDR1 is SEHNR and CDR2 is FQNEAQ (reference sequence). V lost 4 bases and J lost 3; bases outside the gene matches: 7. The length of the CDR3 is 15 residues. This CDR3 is CASSYPGQGLYEQYF. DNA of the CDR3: TGTGCCAGCAGCTACCCGGGACAGGGTCTCTACGAGCAGTACTTC.

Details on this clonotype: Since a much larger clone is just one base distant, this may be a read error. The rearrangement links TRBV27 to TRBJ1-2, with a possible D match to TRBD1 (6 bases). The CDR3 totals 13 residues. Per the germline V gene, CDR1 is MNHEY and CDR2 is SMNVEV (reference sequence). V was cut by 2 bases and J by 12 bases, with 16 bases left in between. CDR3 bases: TGTGCCAGCAGTTTAGAACAGGGTACAGGCCACACCTTC. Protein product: CASSLEQGTGHTF.